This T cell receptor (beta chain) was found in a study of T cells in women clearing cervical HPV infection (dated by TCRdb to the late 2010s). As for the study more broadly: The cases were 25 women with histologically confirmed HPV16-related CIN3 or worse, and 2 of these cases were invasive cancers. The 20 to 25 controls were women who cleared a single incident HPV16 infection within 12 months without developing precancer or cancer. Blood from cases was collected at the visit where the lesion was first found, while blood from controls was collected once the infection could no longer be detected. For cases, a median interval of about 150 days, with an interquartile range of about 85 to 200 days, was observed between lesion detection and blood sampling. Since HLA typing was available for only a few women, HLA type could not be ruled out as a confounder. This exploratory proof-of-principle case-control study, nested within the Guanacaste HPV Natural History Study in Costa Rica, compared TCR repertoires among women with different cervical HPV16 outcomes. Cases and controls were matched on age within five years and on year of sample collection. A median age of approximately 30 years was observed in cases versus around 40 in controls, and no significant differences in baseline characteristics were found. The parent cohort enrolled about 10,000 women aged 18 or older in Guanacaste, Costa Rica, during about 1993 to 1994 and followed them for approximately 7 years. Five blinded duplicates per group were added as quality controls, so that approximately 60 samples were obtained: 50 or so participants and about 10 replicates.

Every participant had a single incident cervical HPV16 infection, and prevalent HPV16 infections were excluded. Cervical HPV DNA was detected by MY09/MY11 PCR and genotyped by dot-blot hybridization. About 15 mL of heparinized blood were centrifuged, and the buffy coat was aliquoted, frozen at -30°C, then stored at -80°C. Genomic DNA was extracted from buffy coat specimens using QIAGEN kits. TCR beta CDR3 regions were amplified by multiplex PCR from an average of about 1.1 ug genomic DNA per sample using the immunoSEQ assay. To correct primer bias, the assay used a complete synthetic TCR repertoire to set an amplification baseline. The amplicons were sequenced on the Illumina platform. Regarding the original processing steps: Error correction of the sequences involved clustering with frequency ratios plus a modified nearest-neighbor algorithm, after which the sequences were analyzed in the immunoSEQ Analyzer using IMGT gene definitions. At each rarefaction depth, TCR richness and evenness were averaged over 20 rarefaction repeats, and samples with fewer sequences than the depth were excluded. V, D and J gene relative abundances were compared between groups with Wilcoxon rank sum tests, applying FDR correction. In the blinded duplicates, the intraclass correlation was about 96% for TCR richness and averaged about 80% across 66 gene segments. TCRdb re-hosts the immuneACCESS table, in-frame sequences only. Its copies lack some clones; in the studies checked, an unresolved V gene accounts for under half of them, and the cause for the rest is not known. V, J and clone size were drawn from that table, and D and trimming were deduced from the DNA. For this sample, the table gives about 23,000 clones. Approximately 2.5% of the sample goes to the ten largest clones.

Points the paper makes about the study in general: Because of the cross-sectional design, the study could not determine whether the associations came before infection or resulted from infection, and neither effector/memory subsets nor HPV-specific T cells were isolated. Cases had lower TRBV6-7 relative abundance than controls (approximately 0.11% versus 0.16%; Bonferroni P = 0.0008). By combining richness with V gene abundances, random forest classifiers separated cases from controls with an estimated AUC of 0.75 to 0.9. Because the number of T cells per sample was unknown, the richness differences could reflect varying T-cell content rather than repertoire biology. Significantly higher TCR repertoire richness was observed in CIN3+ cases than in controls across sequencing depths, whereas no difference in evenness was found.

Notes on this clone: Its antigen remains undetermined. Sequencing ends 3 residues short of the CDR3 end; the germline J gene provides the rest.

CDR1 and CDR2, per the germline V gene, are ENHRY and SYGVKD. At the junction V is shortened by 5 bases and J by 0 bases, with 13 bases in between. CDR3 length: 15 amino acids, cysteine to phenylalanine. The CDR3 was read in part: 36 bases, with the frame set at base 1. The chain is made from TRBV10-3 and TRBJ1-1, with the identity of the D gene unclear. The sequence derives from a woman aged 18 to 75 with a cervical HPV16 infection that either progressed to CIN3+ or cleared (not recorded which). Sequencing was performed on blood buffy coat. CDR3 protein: CAISPSESMNTEAFF. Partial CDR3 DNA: TGTGCCATCAGTCCCTCAGAATCAATGAACACTGAA.